Listed below are T cell receptor beta chains from one sample, sequenced in a study of lymphopenia after photon versus proton radiotherapy. Some clones are missing from TCRdb's copy, which holds only in-frame ones; the method was immunoSEQ multiplex PCR. The table includes tens of thousands of clones, roughly 94% detected once. This specimen consisted of peripheral blood, obtained from a patient treated with photon-based radiotherapy. The receptors stem from a woman between 50 and 59 years old with cholangiocarcinoma. Both conserved end residues are part of each CDR3. D genes are given only for firm matches. A clone size is listed for some rows: how often the clone was seen (once, few, many), or a class if it is expanded.

j_gene: TRBJ2-4; v_gene: TRBV18; abundance: .; d_gene: TRBD1; len: 13; CDR3nt: TGTGCCAGCTCACCGGGGACAGGGGGGCTTTTATCCTTC; CDR3aa: CASSPGTGGLLSF
j_gene: TRBJ2-5; v_gene: TRBV7-2; abundance: .; d_gene: TRBD2; len: 11; CDR3nt: TGTGCCAGCAGCCCCGGACTAGCACCGTACTTC; CDR3aa: CASSPGLAPYF
j_gene: TRBJ2-4; v_gene: TRBV19; abundance: .; d_gene: .; len: 16; CDR3nt: TGTGCCAGTAGTATTTGGGGAACTGAAGCCAAAAACATTCAGTACTTC; CDR3aa: CASSIWGTEAKNIQYF
j_gene: TRBJ1-2; v_gene: TRBV10-2; abundance: .; d_gene: .; len: 12; CDR3nt: TGCGCCAGCAGTGACGTTTTGGATGGCTACACCTTC; CDR3aa: CASSDVLDGYTF
j_gene: TRBJ2-2; v_gene: TRBV19; abundance: .; d_gene: .; len: 15; CDR3nt: TGTGCCAGTAGTATTATCGGGGGAAGGGCCGGGGAGCTGTTTTTT; CDR3aa: CASSIIGGRAGELFF
j_gene: TRBJ1-2; v_gene: TRBV6-6; abundance: .; d_gene: .; len: 14; CDR3nt: TGTGCCAGCAGTTACTCGGGCCTCGGACATGGCTACACCTTC; CDR3aa: CASSYSGLGHGYTF
j_gene: TRBJ1-6; v_gene: TRBV6-5; abundance: .; d_gene: .; len: 15; CDR3nt: TGTGCCAGCAGCCTCGGACAGACAAATAATTCACCCCTCCACTTT; CDR3aa: CASSLGQTNNSPLHF
j_gene: TRBJ2-1; v_gene: TRBV19; abundance: .; d_gene: .; len: 15; CDR3nt: TGTGCCAGCGGGGATAGTGGGGGGGCCAAGAATGAGCAGTTCTTC; CDR3aa: CASGDSGGAKNEQFF
j_gene: TRBJ1-2; v_gene: TRBV7-9; abundance: .; d_gene: .; len: 14; CDR3nt: TGTGCCAGCAGCTTAGCACCCTCAGCGGGGGGCTACACCTTC; CDR3aa: CASSLAPSAGGYTF
j_gene: TRBJ1-1; v_gene: TRBV28; abundance: .; d_gene: .; len: 13; CDR3nt: TGTGCCAGCAGAGAACAGCAGAACACTGAAGCTTTCTTT; CDR3aa: CASREQQNTEAFF
j_gene: TRBJ1-1; v_gene: TRBV25-1; abundance: .; d_gene: .; len: 13; CDR3nt: TGTGCCAGCAGTGAATGGTATAACACTGAAGCTTTCTTT; CDR3aa: CASSEWYNTEAFF
j_gene: TRBJ1-1; v_gene: TRBV5-4; abundance: .; d_gene: .; len: 13; CDR3nt: TGTGCCAGCAGCTATCAGGGGTCCACTGAAGCTTTCTTT; CDR3aa: CASSYQGSTEAFF
j_gene: TRBJ1-2; v_gene: TRBV11-2; abundance: few; d_gene: .; len: 15; CDR3nt: TGTGCCAGCAGCTTATTCCCCAAATGGAACTATGGCTACACCTTC; CDR3aa: CASSLFPKWNYGYTF
j_gene: TRBJ2-7; v_gene: TRBV6-5; abundance: once; d_gene: .; len: 13; CDR3nt: TGTGCCAGCAGCCCCCCAGGGCTTTACGGGCAGTACTTC; CDR3aa: CASSPPGLYGQYF
j_gene: TRBJ2-2; v_gene: TRBV10-3; abundance: .; d_gene: .; len: 13; CDR3nt: TGTGCCCTCATCGCCAGCAACACCGGGGAGCTGTTTTTT; CDR3aa: CALIASNTGELFF
j_gene: TRBJ1-1; v_gene: TRBV6-5; abundance: .; d_gene: TRBD1; len: 15; CDR3nt: TGTGCCAGCAGTACCCAGACAGGGGGCTTCACTGAAGCTTTCTTT; CDR3aa: CASSTQTGGFTEAFF
j_gene: TRBJ1-5; v_gene: TRBV6-6; abundance: .; d_gene: TRBD1; len: 13; CDR3nt: TGTGCCAGCAGGGGACAGGGGTTTCAGCCCCAGCATTTT; CDR3aa: CASRGQGFQPQHF
j_gene: TRBJ1-2; v_gene: TRBV28; abundance: .; d_gene: .; len: 15; CDR3nt: TGTGCCAGCAGCTTACCATTTACACCCGATAGTGGCTACACCTTC; CDR3aa: CASSLPFTPDSGYTF
j_gene: TRBJ2-3; v_gene: TRBV6-5; abundance: .; d_gene: TRBD2; len: 15; CDR3nt: TGTGCCAGCAGTTTCCTAGCGGTTAGCACAGATACGCAGTATTTT; CDR3aa: CASSFLAVSTDTQYF
j_gene: TRBJ1-4; v_gene: TRBV5-1; abundance: .; d_gene: .; len: 16; CDR3nt: TGCGCCAGCAGCTTGGGCGGGGCTCTCAGGGAGGAAAAACTGTTTTTT; CDR3aa: CASSLGGALREEKLFF
j_gene: TRBJ1-1; v_gene: TRBV7-8; abundance: .; d_gene: .; len: 15; CDR3nt: TGTGCCAGCAGCCTGATGTGGGATGGGAACACTGAAGCTTTCTTT; CDR3aa: CASSLMWDGNTEAFF
j_gene: TRBJ2-7; v_gene: TRBV7-2; abundance: .; d_gene: .; len: 15; CDR3nt: TGTGCCAGCAGCTTATCTCCGGCATCCCGAGGCGAGCAGTACTTC; CDR3aa: CASSLSPASRGEQYF
j_gene: TRBJ1-5; v_gene: TRBV13; abundance: .; d_gene: .; len: 14; CDR3nt: TGTGCCAGCAGCTTAGGACAGGGAATACAGCCCCAGCATTTT; CDR3aa: CASSLGQGIQPQHF
j_gene: TRBJ1-1; v_gene: TRBV19; abundance: .; d_gene: TRBD1; len: 17; CDR3nt: TGTGCCAGTAGCCCCGGGACAGGGGTTCTCATGAACACTGAAGCTTTCTTT; CDR3aa: CASSPGTGVLMNTEAFF
j_gene: TRBJ1-2; v_gene: TRBV5-5; abundance: .; d_gene: .; len: 14; CDR3nt: TGTGCCAGCAGCTTTTCCACTGGAGGGTATGGCTACACCTTC; CDR3aa: CASSFSTGGYGYTF
j_gene: TRBJ1-6; v_gene: TRBV4-3; abundance: .; d_gene: TRBD1; len: 16; CDR3nt: TGCGCCAGCAGCCAAGATTCAACAGGGGGCAGGTCACCCCTCCACTTT; CDR3aa: CASSQDSTGGRSPLHF
j_gene: TRBJ2-3; v_gene: TRBV10-1; abundance: .; d_gene: .; len: 17; CDR3nt: TGCGCCAGCAGCCCTACCCTCGGGACATCCCACACAGATACGCAGTATTTT; CDR3aa: CASSPTLGTSHTDTQYF
j_gene: TRBJ2-1; v_gene: TRBV13; abundance: .; d_gene: TRBD1; len: 13; CDR3nt: TGTGCCAGCAGCCCAGACAGGGGGAATGAGCAGTTCTTC; CDR3aa: CASSPDRGNEQFF
j_gene: TRBJ1-1; v_gene: TRBV27; abundance: .; d_gene: .; len: 13; CDR3nt: TGTGCCAGCAGTTTTGGGGGGAGTACTGAAGCTTTCTTT; CDR3aa: CASSFGGSTEAFF
j_gene: TRBJ2-7; v_gene: TRBV5-1; abundance: .; d_gene: .; len: 12; CDR3nt: TGCGCCAGCAAAGGGGTGGCCTACGAGCAGTACTTC; CDR3aa: CASKGVAYEQYF
j_gene: TRBJ1-1; v_gene: TRBV5-6; abundance: .; d_gene: .; len: 13; CDR3nt: TGTGCCAGCAGCTTAGCAACGAACACTGAAGCTTTCTTT; CDR3aa: CASSLATNTEAFF
j_gene: TRBJ2-3; v_gene: TRBV5-1; abundance: .; d_gene: TRBD1; len: 15; CDR3nt: TGCGCCAGCAGCCCCGCAGGGGGCGTGACAGATACGCAGTATTTT; CDR3aa: CASSPAGGVTDTQYF
j_gene: TRBJ2-5; v_gene: TRBV28; abundance: .; d_gene: .; len: 13; CDR3nt: TGTGCCAGCAGTTTGATGATTCAAGAGACCCAGTACTTC; CDR3aa: CASSLMIQETQYF
j_gene: TRBJ2-7; v_gene: TRBV2; abundance: once; d_gene: .; len: 12; CDR3nt: TGTGCCAGCAGCCTCGACAGGTACGAGCAGTACTTC; CDR3aa: CASSLDRYEQYF
j_gene: TRBJ2-2; v_gene: TRBV10-3; abundance: .; d_gene: TRBD2; len: 15; CDR3nt: TGTGCCATCAGTGAAACGGGGGGAGATACCGGGGAGCTGTTTTTT; CDR3aa: CAISETGGDTGELFF
j_gene: TRBJ1-1; v_gene: TRBV7-2; abundance: .; d_gene: .; len: 13; CDR3nt: TGTGCCAGCAGCCTTCAGGTGAACACTGAAGCTTTCTTT; CDR3aa: CASSLQVNTEAFF
j_gene: TRBJ1-3; v_gene: TRBV9; abundance: .; d_gene: .; len: 15; CDR3nt: TGTGCCAGTAGCCACCCACAGGGAACTGGAAACACCATATATTTT; CDR3aa: CASSHPQGTGNTIYF
j_gene: TRBJ1-1; v_gene: TRBV30; abundance: .; d_gene: .; len: 15; CDR3nt: TGTGCCTGGAGTGCCATGAGGTCCATGAACACTGAAGCTTTCTTT; CDR3aa: CAWSAMRSMNTEAFF
j_gene: TRBJ1-6; v_gene: TRBV4-3; abundance: .; d_gene: .; len: 17; CDR3nt: TGCGCCAGCAGCCGTAGACAGGCAAGCTCCTATAATTCACCCCTCCACTTT; CDR3aa: CASSRRQASSYNSPLHF
j_gene: TRBJ1-2; v_gene: TRBV14; abundance: .; d_gene: .; len: 14; CDR3nt: TGTGCCAGCAGCCAAGTAGGGAAACTCTATGGCTACACCTTC; CDR3aa: CASSQVGKLYGYTF
j_gene: TRBJ2-7; v_gene: TRBV4-2; abundance: .; d_gene: .; len: 15; CDR3nt: TGTGCCAGCAGCCAAGGCCGAGGATCCAACTACGAGCAGTACTTC; CDR3aa: CASSQGRGSNYEQYF
j_gene: TRBJ1-1; v_gene: TRBV4-3; abundance: .; d_gene: .; len: 17; CDR3nt: TGCGCCAGCAGCCAGGACTATCCAGGGGCCTTGAACACTGAAGCTTTCTTT; CDR3aa: CASSQDYPGALNTEAFF
j_gene: TRBJ1-2; v_gene: TRBV5-5; abundance: .; d_gene: .; len: 15; CDR3nt: TGTGCCAGCAGCTTGGCGGGGGCAGAAGGGTATGGCTACACCTTC; CDR3aa: CASSLAGAEGYGYTF
j_gene: TRBJ1-2; v_gene: TRBV11-2; abundance: .; d_gene: .; len: 15; CDR3nt: TGTGCCAGCAGCTTAGTCCGGGGCCTAAACTATGGCTACACCTTT; CDR3aa: CASSLVRGLNYGYTF
j_gene: TRBJ1-5; v_gene: TRBV19; abundance: .; d_gene: .; len: 14; CDR3nt: TGTGCCAGTAGTATTGGTTTCGGGAATCAGCCCCAGCATTTT; CDR3aa: CASSIGFGNQPQHF
j_gene: TRBJ2-3; v_gene: TRBV5-4; abundance: .; d_gene: .; len: 12; CDR3nt: TGTGCCAGCAGCTGGGACTCGGGTACGCAGTATTTT; CDR3aa: CASSWDSGTQYF
j_gene: TRBJ1-6; v_gene: TRBV25-1; abundance: .; d_gene: .; len: 15; CDR3nt: TGTGCCAGCAGTGAATATACAGGGCAGAATTCACCCCTCCACTTT; CDR3aa: CASSEYTGQNSPLHF
j_gene: TRBJ2-3; v_gene: TRBV6-5; abundance: .; d_gene: .; len: 15; CDR3nt: TGTGCCAGCAGTTTAACGGGGATTCCCACAGATACGCAGTATTTT; CDR3aa: CASSLTGIPTDTQYF
j_gene: TRBJ1-2; v_gene: TRBV10-3; abundance: .; d_gene: .; len: 13; CDR3nt: TGTGCCATCAGCAGAGAACTGAACTATGGCTACACCTTC; CDR3aa: CAISRELNYGYTF
j_gene: TRBJ1-1; v_gene: TRBV27; abundance: .; d_gene: TRBD1; len: 13; CDR3nt: TGTGCCAGCAGGGGACAGGGGTTTACTGAAGCTTTCTTT; CDR3aa: CASRGQGFTEAFF
j_gene: TRBJ2-3; v_gene: TRBV4-1; abundance: once; d_gene: .; len: 16; CDR3nt: TGCGCCAGCAGCCAAGAGGAAGGCTGGAGCACAGATACGCAGTATTTT; CDR3aa: CASSQEEGWSTDTQYF
j_gene: TRBJ1-6; v_gene: TRBV11-2; abundance: .; d_gene: .; len: 11; CDR3nt: TGTGCCAGCAGCCGGAGGGCACCCCTCCACTTT; CDR3aa: CASSRRAPLHF
j_gene: TRBJ1-1; v_gene: TRBV29-1; abundance: .; d_gene: .; len: 11; CDR3nt: TGCAGCGAAGGTCCGAACACTGAAGCTTTCTTT; CDR3aa: CSEGPNTEAFF
j_gene: TRBJ2-1; v_gene: TRBV4-1; abundance: .; d_gene: .; len: 16; CDR3nt: TGCGCCAGCAAATTGTTCGGCAGCGGAAAAAACAATGAGCAGTTCTTC; CDR3aa: CASKLFGSGKNNEQFF
j_gene: TRBJ1-1; v_gene: TRBV11-2; abundance: .; d_gene: TRBD1; len: 16; CDR3nt: TGTGCCAGCAGCTCCCGGGACAGGGACGCAGGGACTGAAGCTTTCTTT; CDR3aa: CASSSRDRDAGTEAFF